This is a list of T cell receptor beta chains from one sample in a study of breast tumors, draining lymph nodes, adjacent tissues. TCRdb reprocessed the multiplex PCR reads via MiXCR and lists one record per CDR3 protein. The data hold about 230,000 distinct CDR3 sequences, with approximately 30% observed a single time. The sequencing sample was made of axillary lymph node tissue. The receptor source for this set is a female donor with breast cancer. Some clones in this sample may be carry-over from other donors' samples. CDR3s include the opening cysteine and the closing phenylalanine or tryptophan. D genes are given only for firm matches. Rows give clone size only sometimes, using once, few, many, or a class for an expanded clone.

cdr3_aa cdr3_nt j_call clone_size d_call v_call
CASSFRRGPYEQYF TGTGCCAGCAGCTTCCGCAGGGGGCCCTACGAGCAGTACTTC TRBJ2-7 many TRBD1 TRBV11-3
CASSVGSGRWYEQYF TGTGCCAGCAGCGTAGGTAGCGGGAGATGGTATGAGCAGTATTTT TRBJ2-3 . TRBD2 TRBV9
CASSLSPRAGGKVIQYF TGTGCCAGCAGTTTATCCCCCCGAGCGGGAGGGAAGGTCATTCAGTACTTC TRBJ2-4 . TRBD2 TRBV27
CASSYWEICGRQLSPLHF TGTGCCAGCAGTTACTGGGAGATTTGCGGACGGCAACTATCACCCCTCCACTTT TRBJ1-6 . . TRBV6-5
CSLAGYETQCF TGCAGCCTAGCGGGCTATGAGACCCAGTGCTTC TRBJ2-5 . TRBD2 TRBV20-1
CASSLNIGRYNEQFF TGTGCCAGTAGTCTAAACATCGGTCGTTACAATGAGCAGTTCTTC TRBJ2-1 many . TRBV19
CASSFSLAGGNEQFF TGTGCCAGCAGCTTTTCGCTAGCGGGAGGCAATGAGCAGTTCTTC TRBJ2-1 many TRBD2 TRBV7-9
CSVGASVYEQYF TGCAGCGTAGGAGCTAGCGTGTACGAGCAGTACTTC TRBJ2-7 . . TRBV29-1
CASRGQYTDTQYF TGTGCCAGCAGGGGACAATACACAGATACGCAGTATTTT TRBJ2-3 many . TRBV9
CASTLGGPNSPLHF TGTGCCAGCACCTTGGGGGGTCCTAATTCACCCCTCCACTTT TRBJ1-6 many . TRBV7-9
CASSLAGVAVDTQYF TGTGCCAGCAGCTTAGCGGGGGTAGCGGTCGATACGCAGTATTTT TRBJ2-3 many . TRBV7-2
CASSRRSSGNTIYF TGTGCCAGCAGCAGGCGGAGCTCTGGAAACACCATATATTTT TRBJ1-3 . . TRBV13
CASRLLAGLYNEQFF TGTGCCAGCAGACTACTAGCGGGGCTCTACAATGAGCAGTTCTTC TRBJ2-1 many TRBD2 TRBV6-2/TRBV6-3
CASSLRQAYGYTF TGTGCCAGCAGTTTGCGACAGGCGTATGGCTACACCTTC TRBJ1-2 many . TRBV12-3/TRBV12-4
CASSQDRAGLYEQYF TGCGCCAGCAGCCAAGATCGGGCAGGTCTCTACGAGCAGTACTTC TRBJ2-7 many . TRBV4-3
CSVFSGRVPVVRYQETQYF TGCAGCGTTTTCAGCGGGAGGGTTCCCGTGGTGAGGTACCAAGAGACCCAGTACTTC TRBJ2-5 . TRBD2 TRBV29-1
CSVQLSSGSTDTQYF TGCAGCGTCCAACTTTCTAGCGGGAGTACAGATACGCAGTATTTT TRBJ2-3 . TRBD2 TRBV29-1
CASSSQYRGNQETQYF TGTGCCAGCAGCTCACAGTATAGAGGGAACCAAGAGACCCAGTACTTC TRBJ2-5 . . TRBV7-9
CASSFQEAGGPNEQFF TGTGCCAGCAGCTTCCAGGAAGCGGGAGGCCCCAATGAGCAGTTCTTC TRBJ2-1 . TRBD2 TRBV7-9
CSVEELAGVRETQYF TGCAGCGTTGAAGAGCTAGCGGGAGTCAGGGAGACCCAGTACTTC TRBJ2-5 many TRBD2 TRBV29-1
CATGTGGNTEAFF TGTGCCACTGGGACAGGGGGCAACACTGAAGCTTTCTTT TRBJ1-1 once TRBD1 TRBV6-1
CASKRGGNTGELFF TGTGCCAGCAAAAGGGGAGGAAACACCGGGGAGCTGTTTTTT TRBJ2-2 many . TRBV6-6
CASSYGSGPDDTDTQYF TGTGCCAGCAGTTACGGTTCGGGACCAGACGACACAGATACGCAGTATTTT TRBJ2-3 . . TRBV6-5
CASSLAEGVGETQYF TGTGCCAGCAGCCTCGCGGAGGGCGTCGGGGAGACCCAGTACTTC TRBJ2-5 . . TRBV9
CASSFSGGPFYGANVLTF TGTGCCAGCAGCTTTAGCGGGGGACCGTTTTACGGGGCCAACGTCCTGACTTTC TRBJ2-6 . TRBD2 TRBV7-2
CSVARVGDYNEQFF TGCAGCGTCGCCCGGGTCGGGGACTACAATGAGCAGTTCTTC TRBJ2-1 many . TRBV29-1
CASSGDAGNEPQHF TGTGCCAGCAGCGGGGACGCAGGCAATGAGCCCCAGCATTTT TRBJ1-5 . . TRBV9
CASSVGGSPLHF TGTGCCAGCAGCGTAGGGGGATCACCCCTCCACTTT TRBJ1-6 . . TRBV9
CASSGTWGSGANVLTF TGCGCCAGCAGCGGAACCTGGGGGTCAGGGGCCAACGTCCTGACTTTC TRBJ2-6 . . TRBV4-3
CASSLDLNENLFF TGCGCCAGCAGCTTGGACCTTAATGAAAACCTGTTTTTT TRBJ1-4 many . TRBV5-1